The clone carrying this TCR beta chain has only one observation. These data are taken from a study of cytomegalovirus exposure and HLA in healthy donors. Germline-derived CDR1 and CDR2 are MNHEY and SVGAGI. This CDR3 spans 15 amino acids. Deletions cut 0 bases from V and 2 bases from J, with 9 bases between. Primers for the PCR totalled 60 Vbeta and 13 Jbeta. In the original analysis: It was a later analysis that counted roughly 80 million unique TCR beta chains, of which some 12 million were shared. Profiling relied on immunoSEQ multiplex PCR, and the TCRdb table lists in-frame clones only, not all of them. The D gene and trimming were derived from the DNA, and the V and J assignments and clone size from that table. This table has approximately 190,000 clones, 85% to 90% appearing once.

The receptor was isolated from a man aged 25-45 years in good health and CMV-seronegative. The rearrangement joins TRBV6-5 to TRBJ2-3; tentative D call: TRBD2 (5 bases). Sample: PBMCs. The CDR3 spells CASSYSNGDTDTQYF. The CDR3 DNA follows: TGTGCCAGCAGTTACTCGAACGGGGACACAGATACGCAGTATTTT.